This entry lists 13 T cell receptor beta chains sequenced from one sample in a study of blood T cell repertoires in COVID-19. Libraries were prepared by immunoSEQ multiplex PCR; TCRdb keeps only in-frame clonotypes and omits some of them. The sample has approximately 260,000 clones, about 81% seen once. The sequencing sample was made of peripheral blood. These receptors all come from a woman aged 60 to 75 with active or convalescent COVID-19.

The chain carries TRBV6-1 and TRBJ1-3, with a tentative D call TRBD1 (6 bases). V lost 4 bases and J lost 4, with 17 bases in between. This CDR3 spans 16 amino acids. Per germline, CDR1 MNHNS and CDR2 SASEGT. In DNA, the CDR3 is TGTGCCAGCAGTGGCCAAACAGGGTCGTCCGGAAACACCATATATTTT. The encoded protein is CASSGQTGSSGNTIYF.

The chain joins TRBV4-1 to TRBJ1-1; 8 bases match TRBD1. The CDR3 length is 17 residues. The germline gives CDR1 MGHRA, CDR2 YSYEKL. V was pared by 1 base and J by 4 bases, with 11 bases of the junction left unmatched. The CDR3 region is CASSQARQGPRGTEAFF. The CDR3 nucleotides read TGCGCCAGCAGCCAAGCACGACAGGGGCCCCGGGGCACTGAAGCTTTCTTT.

This clone came up once. The J gene is TRBJ1-4, the V gene TRBV11-2, with a tentative D call TRBD1 (5 bases). Germline CDR1 and CDR2: SGHAT and FQNNGV. V lost 1 base and J 7 bases, leaving 10 bases between the germline ends. The CDR3 runs to 14 residues. The DNA of the CDR3 is TGTGCCAGCAGCTTAGTCCAGGGTGGTGAAAAACTGTTTTTT. This encodes CASSLVQGGEKLFF.

This rearrangement joins TRBV7-3 to TRBJ2-3; no reliable D call. Germline V gene lookup returns CDR1 SGHTA and CDR2 FQGTGA. The V and J ends lost 5 bases and 0 bases respectively, with 9 bases between them. CDR3 length equals 14 residues. In DNA, the CDR3 is TGTGCCAGCAGCCTTAGATCGAGCACAGATACGCAGTATTTT. Protein sequence: CASSLRSSTDTQYF.

This clone was recorded once. V usage is TRBV5-6 and J usage is TRBJ1-6; the match to TRBD1 covers 7 bases. Trimming took 2 bases from V and 6 from J; bases not matched to a gene: 14. CDR1 is SGHDT and CDR2 is YYEEEE in the germline V gene. The length of the CDR3 is 18 residues. CDR3 sequence: CASSLGDRGTAFNSPLHF. CDR3 DNA: TGTGCCAGCAGCTTAGGGGACAGAGGGACCGCGTTTAATTCACCCCTCCACTTT.

The rearrangement joins TRBV5-6 to TRBJ1-1; D unresolved. Germline V gene data show CDR1 as SGHDT and CDR2 as YYEEEE. The CDR3 is 16 amino acids. The V end lost 4 bases, the J end lost 1 base, and 17 bases lay between the germline ends. This CDR3 is CASSPPIRPPNTEAFF. CDR3 coding DNA: TGTGCCAGCAGCCCACCTATCAGGCCCCCGAACACTGAAGCTTTCTTT.

V usage is TRBV6-5 and J usage is TRBJ2-5; D gene ambiguous. V dropped 6 bases and J dropped 5 bases, with 7 bases sitting between them. CDR3 length equals 11 residues. CDR1 is MNHEY, CDR2 SVGAGI, per germline. This chain's CDR3 is CASSRVETQYF. The DNA of the CDR3 is TGTGCCAGCAGCCGGGTGGAGACCCAGTACTTC.

The rearrangement links TRBV27 to TRBJ2-7; 7 bases fit TRBD1. The ends lost 5 bases at V and 7 bases at J; junction bases unmatched: 8. Germline loops: CDR1 MNHEY, CDR2 SMNVEV (reference sequence). CDR3 length equals 13 residues. The CDR3: CASSGQGVGEQYF. CDR3 coding DNA: TGTGCCAGCAGTGGGCAGGGGGTGGGTGAGCAGTACTTC.

This chain joins TRBV30 and TRBJ1-3, with D unresolved. CDR1 is GTSNPN and CDR2 is SVGIG in the germline V gene (reference sequence). V lost 7 bases and J 0 bases, leaving 13 bases between the germline ends. The CDR3 runs to 14 residues. This CDR3 is CASTNTDSGNTIYF. Here the CDR3 DNA reads TGTGCCTCTACAAACACAGACTCTGGAAACACCATATATTTT.

This clone has more than one count but fewer than ten. The chain joins TRBV9 to TRBJ1-5, with D maybe TRBD1 (5 bases). V shed 1 base and J shed 4 bases, with 15 bases lying between them. The CDR3 length is 16 residues. Germline loops: CDR1 SGDLS, CDR2 YYNGEE. For the CDR3, the DNA is TGTGCCAGCAGCGTACTTCTCGACAGCAGTAATCAGCCCCAGCATTTT. This sequence encodes CASSVLLDSSNQPQHF.

The chain joins TRBV7-9 to TRBJ1-1; 8 positions match TRBD1. The V gene end was trimmed by 4 bases and the J gene end by 3 bases; junction bases not matched to a gene: 7. The length of the CDR3 is 15 residues. The germline V gene encodes CDR1 SEHNR and CDR2 FQNEAQ (reference sequence). The CDR3 DNA is TGTGCCAGCAGCTCCAGGACAGGGCCTTACACTGAAGCTTTCTTT. Translation: CASSSRTGPYTEAFF.

This chain uses TRBV10-3 with TRBJ1-1, with a tentative D call TRBD1 (5 bases). This CDR3 has 13 amino acids. Trimming pared 10 bases from V and 4 bases from J, leaving 16 bases between. Germline values: CDR1 ENHRY, CDR2 SYGVKD. DNA of the CDR3: TGTGCCACGACCACGGACACGGGCACTGAAGCTTTCTTT. It encodes CATTTDTGTEAFF.

Here the CDR3 DNA reads TGTGCCAGCAGCTCGGCGGGGATTAATGAGCAGTTCTTC. Amino acid sequence: CASSSAGINEQFF. This sequence joins TRBV5-4 and TRBJ2-1, with D tentatively TRBD2 (6 bases). With 3 bases removed from V and 7 bases from J, the gap between germline ends came to 11 bases. CDR1 is SGHNT and CDR2 is YYREEE in the germline V gene (reference sequence). The CDR3 totals 13 residues.